A single sample gave rise to the 14 T cell receptor beta chains below, sequenced in a study of blood T cells in healthy people across ages. Using a J-beta primer mix together with a sample-barcoded 5' primer, a second PCR was run for about 6 to 12 cycles. TCRdb called the 5' RACE reads again in MiXCR, with one record for every CDR3 protein. Altogether approximately 900,000 distinct CDR3 sequences are present, about 27% being singletons, with the ten largest covering more than 8.5%. The same specimen was also included in a second study, on T cells of mothers and their children.

The sequenced sample consisted of blood. These receptors originate from a woman aged 40 to 49 in good health.

This clonotype was observed at least ten times. This chain joins TRBV24-1 and TRBJ2-5; no clear D. The V and J ends lost 0 bases and 3 bases respectively, with 1 base between them. Germline V gene data show CDR1 as KGHDR and CDR2 as SFDVKD. The CDR3 covers 12 residues. CDR3 residues: CATSDLKETQYF. CDR3 bases: TGTGCCACCAGTGATTTGAAAGAGACCCAGTACTTC.

The count of this clonotype is one. The chain recombines TRBV7-8 with TRBJ2-3, with D hard to call. V lost 5 bases and J lost 0, with 18 bases in between. The CDR3 runs to 17 residues. Germline V gene sequence: CDR1 SGHVS, CDR2 FQNEAQ. The CDR3 DNA reads TGTGCCAGCAGCCCTAGGGTCGGGTTATCTAGCACAGATACGCAGTATTTT. Residues: CASSPRVGLSSTDTQYF.

The chain is built from TRBV11-2 and TRBJ2-1; 9 bases line up with TRBD2. V lost 5 bases to trimming and J lost 0 bases; unmatched junction nucleotides: 23. CDR3 length: 22 amino acids. Germline CDR1 SGHAT, CDR2 FQNNGV. DNA for the CDR3: TGTGCCAGCAGCCTCAAAACAGTCGGTGGGCTAGCGGGGATAAGCTCCTACAATGAGCAGTTCTTC. This gives the protein CASSLKTVGGLAGISSYNEQFF.

This clonotype has just a few counts. V is TRBV12-3 or TRBV12-4 and J is TRBJ2-5; the match to TRBD2 covers 8 bases. V lost 9 bases, J lost 2 bases, and 5 bases stayed unmatched. There are 13 residues in the CDR3. In nucleotides, the CDR3 is TGTGCCAGTAGGCGGGGGGTGCAAGAGACCCAGTACTTC. Protein sequence: CASRRGVQETQYF.

The table lists this clonotype with a few counts. The rearrangement uses TRBV20-1 and TRBJ1-1; no definite D call. The germline CDR1 and CDR2 sequences are DFQATT and SNEGSKA (reference sequence). CDR3 length equals 13 residues. Trimming stripped 5 bases from V and 3 bases from J, with 13 bases between. The CDR3 region has the DNA TGCAGTGCTCGGCCCCGGCTGTACACTGAAGCTTTCTTT. It codes for CSARPRLYTEAFF.

Only a few counts were recorded for this clonotype. The chain links TRBV29-1 to TRBJ2-2; 9 bases align to TRBD1. CDR1 and CDR2 from the germline V gene are SQVTM and ANQGSEA. V was clipped by 0 bases and J by 4 bases; unmatched bases: 6. The CDR3 spans 16 residues. This CDR3 is CSVEDTGGGFTGELFF. CDR3 sequence (DNA): TGCAGCGTTGAAGACACAGGGGGCGGGTTCACCGGGGAGCTGTTTTTT.

The chain recombines TRBV3-1 with TRBJ2-7, with no clear D. Trimming cost V 1 base and J 6 bases, with 13 bases left between them. Per the germline V gene, CDR1 is LGHDT and CDR2 is YNNKEL (reference sequence). The CDR3 runs 14 residues. The CDR3 DNA reads TGTGCCAGCAGCCAAGGTGAGCATTTCGGCGAGCAGTACTTC. Its translation is CASSQGEHFGEQYF.

Comment on this clonotype: This may be a read error, as it is one base from a much larger clone. This chain uses TRBV20-1 with TRBJ1-2; D uncertain. Looked up from germline, CDR1 is DFQATT and CDR2 is SNEGSKA (reference sequence). This CDR3 comprises 14 residues. Trimming pared 1 base from V and 4 bases from J, leaving 13 bases between. CDR3 sequence: CSARGSAMSYGYTF. The CDR3 coding sequence is TGCAGTGCTAGAGGATCAGCTATGAGCTATGGCTACACCTTC.

This clonotype has just a few counts. V is TRBV20-1 and J is TRBJ1-6; D is perhaps TRBD1 (5 bases). With 6 bases removed from V and 10 bases from J, the gap between germline ends came to 22 bases. Germline V lookup: CDR1 DFQATT, CDR2 SNEGSKA (reference sequence). This CDR3 is built from 15 residues. CDR3 residues: CSAQLGRLGQSPLHF. Here the CDR3 DNA reads TGCAGTGCCCAGCTGGGCAGGCTGGGGCAATCACCCCTCCACTTT.

This clonotype has only a few counts. The V and J genes are TRBV28 and TRBJ2-7; D may correspond to TRBD1 or TRBD2 (5 bases each). The CDR3 consists of 13 residues. Germline lookup yields CDR1 MDHEN and CDR2 SYDVKM. Trimming took 4 bases from V and 3 from J, leaving 10 bases between them. DNA for the CDR3: TGTGCCAGCAGTTATGGGACCCACTACGAGCAGTACTTC. It is translated as CASSYGTHYEQYF.

This clonotype was detected many times. V and J are TRBV7-6 and TRBJ1-2, with a weak D call TRBD1 (6 bases). The V end lost 0 bases, the J end lost 4 bases, and 9 bases lay between the germline ends. The CDR3 runs to 14 residues. Germline V CDR1 and CDR2: SGHVS, FNYEAQ. CDR3: CASSLAAQGYGYTF. DNA for the CDR3: TGTGCCAGCAGCTTAGCAGCACAGGGCTATGGCTACACCTTC.

A note on this clonotype: A read error may account for a junction end that differs from germline. The chain's CDR3 is CSTRVAGKTNQPQHF. CDR3 nucleotides: TGCAGTACTAGAGTGGCAGGGAAAACCAATCAGCCCCAGCATTTT. The chain is built from TRBV20-1 and TRBJ1-5, with D maybe TRBD1 (5 bases). CDR3 length: 15 amino acids. Germline V gene lookup returns CDR1 DFQATT and CDR2 SNEGSKA (reference sequence).

This clonotype was counted a few times. The rearrangement uses TRBV20-1 and TRBJ2-4; D is undetermined. Germline V gene data show CDR1 as DFQATT and CDR2 as SNEGSKA (reference sequence). The CDR3 consists of 13 residues. The CDR3 protein is CSAWGSAKNIQYF. Written as DNA, the CDR3 is TGCAGCGCCTGGGGAAGCGCCAAAAACATTCAGTACTTC.

This clonotype was recorded a few times. The chain has TRBV12-3 or TRBV12-4 and TRBJ2-7, with a possible D match to TRBD2 (5 bases). The V end lost 1 base, the J end lost 5 bases, and 12 bases lay between the germline ends. The CDR3 contains 14 residues. CDR3 bases: TGTGCCAGCAGTTTAGAGACCCCGCGGGACGAGCAGTACTTC. This sequence encodes CASSLETPRDEQYF.